This T cell receptor (beta chain) was profiled in a study of T cells in Graves' hyperthyroidism and ophthalmopathy. About this clonotype itself: Given a much more abundant clone one base away, this may be a read error.

It was RNA transcripts that yielded the amplified TCR beta CDR3 regions. HTBI primers were used for first-round RT-PCR of the TCR CDR3. TCRdb recomputed calls from the multiplex PCR reads with MiXCR, one row per CDR3 protein. Of some 700,000 distinct CDR3 sequences in the sample, 17% were seen once. Germline V CDR1 and CDR2: LGHDT, YNNKEL (reference sequence). CDR3 size: 17 residues. Sequences were obtained from blood. This receptor was taken from a man in his fifties or sixties with Graves' hyperthyroidism. V gene TRBV3-1 combines with J gene TRBJ2-5, with 11 nucleotides matching TRBD1. CDR3 coding DNA: TGTGCCGGCAGCCAAGATCGGAGGACAGGGGGCGACGAGACCCAGTACTTC. Protein: CAGSQDRRTGGDETQYF.